The 15 T cell receptor beta chains reported below all come from one sample, sequenced in a study of blood T cell repertoires in COVID-19. Produced via immunoSEQ multiplex PCR; TCRdb's table is partial and in-frame only. Of about 260,000 clones detected, less than 90% appear once; the ten largest clones hold more than 10%. Sequenced sample: peripheral blood. The origin of the receptors is a human donor in a cohort sampled during active COVID-19.

The chain employs TRBV27 and TRBJ2-1; 14 bases line up with TRBD2. The CDR3 has 17 residues. CDR1 and CDR2 from the germline V gene are MNHEY and SMNVEV (reference sequence). J was trimmed by 9 bases and V by 2 bases; bases with no gene match: 9. In DNA, the CDR3 is TGTGCCAGCAGTTTAAGGTGGGGGACTAGCGGGGGTAGTGAGCAGTTCTTC. Amino acids: CASSLRWGTSGGSEQFF.

The CDR3 DNA reads TGTGCCAGCAGTGATAGGGGCACTGAAGCTTTCTTT. Amino acid sequence: CASSDRGTEAFF. This sequence joins TRBV2 and TRBJ1-1, with D possibly matching TRBD1 (5 bases). This CDR3 has 12 residues. V gave up 3 bases and J gave up 4 bases, with 6 bases separating them. Germline CDR1 SNHLY, CDR2 FYNNEI.

This chain links TRBV6-6 with TRBJ2-1, with a tentative D call TRBD2 (6 bases). The CDR3 extends over 14 amino acids. CDR1 MNHNY and CDR2 SVGAGI come from the germline V gene (reference sequence). Trimming pared 5 bases from V and 7 bases from J, leaving 15 bases between. The CDR3 is CASSRETRGNEQFF. The CDR3 DNA reads as TGTGCCAGCAGTCGCGAGACCCGGGGGAATGAGCAGTTCTTC.

This clone has just a few counts. The rearrangement joins TRBV19 to TRBJ2-2, with TRBD2 as a possible D gene (5 bases). V lost 8 bases to trimming and J lost 6 bases, with 16 bases between them. The CDR3 is 14 amino acids. CDR1 is LNHDA, CDR2 SQIVND, per germline (reference sequence). CDR3 residues: CASFGVRDPGELFF. The CDR3 coding sequence is TGTGCCAGTTTTGGGGTACGGGATCCCGGGGAGCTGTTTTTT.

This chain joins TRBV5-1 and TRBJ2-3; no clear D. Germline assignment: CDR1 SGHRS and CDR2 YFSETQ. This CDR3 has 14 amino acids. V was cut by 4 bases and J by 4 bases, with 13 bases left in between. The CDR3 coding sequence is TGCGCCAGCAGCCGGTCTAACGATGCAGATACGCAGTATTTT. Its translation: CASSRSNDADTQYF.

This sequence joins TRBV28 and TRBJ1-4, with D maybe TRBD1 (6 bases). Germline values: CDR1 MDHEN, CDR2 SYDVKM. V was cut by 6 bases and J by 4 bases, with 15 bases left in between. There are 15 residues in the CDR3. CDR3 nucleotides: TGTGCCAGCAGACTGCGGACAGATCGTAATGAAAAACTGTTTTTT. Translated: CASRLRTDRNEKLFF.

The chain couples TRBV2 to TRBJ2-1; TRBD2 might be the D (6 bases). This CDR3 spans 13 amino acids. V dropped 10 bases and J dropped 4 bases, with 14 bases sitting between them. Germline loops: CDR1 SNHLY, CDR2 FYNNEI. The CDR3 here is CATTLSGYNEQFF. The CDR3 DNA reads as TGTGCCACCACCCTTAGCGGTTACAATGAGCAGTTCTTC.

J is TRBJ2-1 and V is TRBV15, with 8 bases identical to TRBD1. From germline, CDR1 is LNHNV and CDR2 YYDKDF (reference sequence). V gave up 4 bases and J gave up 0 bases; unmatched junction bases: 8. The CDR3 covers 17 residues. The CDR3, as DNA: TGTGCCACCAGCACCGGGACAGGCCGTTCCTCCTACAATGAGCAGTTCTTC. Protein sequence: CATSTGTGRSSYNEQFF.

This clone was found a few times. The chain combines TRBV2 with TRBJ1-6; D ambiguous. Germline V CDR1 and CDR2: SNHLY, FYNNEI. V gave up 4 bases and J gave up 10 bases, with 5 bases separating them. This CDR3 is 11 amino acids long. CDR3 region: CASSVRSPLHF. The CDR3 DNA reads TGTGCCAGCAGTGTGAGGTCACCCCTCCACTTT.

The genes are TRBV19 and TRBJ2-2; 8 bases map to TRBD2. J was trimmed by 3 bases and V by 3 bases; bases with no gene match: 3. The V gene's germline CDR1 is LNHDA and CDR2 SQIVND (reference sequence). The length of the CDR3 is 15 residues. CDR3 bases: TGTGCCAGTAGTATCGCACTAGCGGACACCGGGGAGCTGTTTTTT. The encoded protein is CASSIALADTGELFF.

The chain carries TRBV6-5 and TRBJ2-1; 9 bases match TRBD2. The junction had 5 bases not matched to a gene; V was cut back by 2 bases and J by 6 bases. The CDR3 spans 15 residues. Per germline, CDR1 MNHEY and CDR2 SVGAGI. CDR3 in DNA: TGTGCCAGCAGTTACGAAGCGGGAGGACGCAATGAGCAGTTCTTC. Protein: CASSYEAGGRNEQFF.

The V and J genes are TRBV6-5 and TRBJ2-7; 8 positions agree with TRBD1. Per germline, CDR1 MNHEY and CDR2 SVGAGI. Losses at the gene ends were 0 bases for V and 2 bases for J; bases not matched to a gene: 6. The CDR3 contains 16 residues. The CDR3 spells CASSYSPGQVTYEQYF. CDR3 DNA: TGTGCCAGCAGTTACTCCCCGGGACAGGTCACCTACGAGCAGTACTTC.

The CDR3 nucleotides are TGCGCCAGCAGCTTGCCTCCCCAAGAGACCCAGTACTTC. It translates to CASSLPPQETQYF. V and J are TRBV5-1 and TRBJ2-5; D is unclear. Germline CDR1 SGHRS, CDR2 YFSETQ. The V end lost 1 base, the J end lost 1 base, and 5 bases lay between the germline ends. This CDR3 contains 13 residues. The whole variable domain, remainder taken from reference TRBV5-1 and TRBJ2-5, is KAGVTQTPRYLIKTRGQQVTLSCSPISGHRSVSWYQQTPGQGLQFLFEYFSETQRNKGNFPGRFSGRQFSNSRSEMNVSTLELGDSALYLCASSLPPQETQYFGPGTRLLVL.

A few counts support this clone. The chain uses TRBV12-3 or TRBV12-4 and TRBJ1-2; D gene unclear. This CDR3 comprises 12 residues. Trimming removed 6 bases at V and 8 bases at J, with 13 bases between. CDR3: CASRPGGGGYTF. CDR3 sequence (DNA): TGTGCCAGCAGACCGGGAGGAGGGGGCTACACCTTC.

This chain joins TRBV20-1 and TRBJ2-1; weak D call: TRBD1 (6 bases). The CDR3 is made up of 12 amino acids. Germline CDR1 is DFQATT and CDR2 is SNEGSKA (reference sequence). The V end lost 3 bases, the J end lost 13 bases, and 16 bases lay between the germline ends. CDR3 DNA sequence: TGCAGTGCTAGTGGTTCCAGGGGTCTACAGTTCTTC. As protein: CSASGSRGLQFF.